What follows are 20 T cell receptor beta chains derived from one specimen sequenced in a study of T cells after yellow fever vaccination. TCRdb itself ran the 5' RACE reads through MiXCR, one entry per CDR3 protein. Of 140,000 to 150,000 distinct CDR3 sequences listed, about 6.9% were seen once; the top ten hold under 0.7%. Sequenced material: CD4+ T cells sorted from PBMCs, taken 10 days after the yellow fever booster vaccination. These TCRs come from a man in his thirties or forties who received the YFV17D yellow fever vaccine.

In this sample, this clonotype turned up many times. The V call is TRBV5-1, the J call TRBJ1-2, with TRBD1 identical over 10 bases. CDR1 SGHRS and CDR2 YFSETQ come from the germline V gene. The CDR3 is 17 amino acids. V shed 3 bases, J shed 1 base, and the junction held 9 bases outside the gene matches. The DNA for the CDR3 is TGCGCCAGCAGCTCGACAGGGGGCAGCGCTTTTAACTATGGCTACACCTTC. It codes for CASSSTGGSAFNYGYTF.

This clonotype was seen many times. The chain combines TRBV12-3 or TRBV12-4 with TRBJ1-2; D not resolved. Trimming took off 3 bases at V and 4 bases at J, with 6 bases between the two ends. The CDR3 length is 12 residues. This CDR3 is CASSLASYGYTF. CDR3 bases: TGTGCCAGCAGTTTGGCCAGCTATGGCTACACCTTC.

In its sample, this clonotype was seen many times. The J gene is TRBJ2-2, the V gene TRBV24-1; tentatively, D is TRBD1 (5 bases). The CDR3 loop spans 14 amino acids. The V and J ends lost 6 bases and 2 bases respectively, with 9 bases between them. Germline-derived CDR1 and CDR2 are KGHDR and SFDVKD. CDR3 region: CATSTDTNTGELFF. CDR3 in DNA: TGTGCCACCAGTACGGACACTAACACCGGGGAGCTGTTTTTT.

The table lists this clonotype with many counts. V usage is TRBV28 and J usage is TRBJ1-4; D unresolved. Trimming shortened V by 5 bases and J by 10 bases, and 20 bases separated the two germline ends. The length of the CDR3 is 15 residues. The germline V gene has CDR1 MDHEN and CDR2 SYDVKM. The CDR3 DNA follows: TGTGCCAGCAGTGTTCTAGGAGGAGCCCGTGGAAAACTGTTTTTT. Residues: CASSVLGGARGKLFF. The full variable domain, completed using reference TRBV28 and TRBJ1-4, is DVKVTQSSRYLVKRTGEKVFLECVQDMDHENMFWYRQDPGLGLRLIYFSYDVKMKEKGDIPEGYSVSREKKERFSLILESASTNQTSMYLCASSVLGGARGKLFFGSGTQLSVL.

This clonotype occurred many times. Written as DNA, the CDR3 is TGTGCCAGCAGCTCAGCCAGGAACAATGAGCAGTTCTTC. This sequence encodes CASSSARNNEQFF. This rearrangement joins TRBV5-6 to TRBJ2-1; D ambiguous. The CDR3 totals 13 residues. V lost 3 bases and J 5 bases, leaving 9 bases between the germline ends. Germline V gives CDR1 SGHDT, CDR2 YYEEEE.

This clonotype appeared many times. The chain employs TRBV20-1 and TRBJ2-1, with 10 bases fitting TRBD2. Germline V lookup: CDR1 DFQATT, CDR2 SNEGSKA (reference sequence). This CDR3 is 14 amino acids long. The V and J ends lost 5 bases and 7 bases, in that order; junction bases with no gene match: 8. The CDR3 region is CSALEREGQNEQFF. The CDR3 DNA follows: TGCAGTGCTCTAGAGCGGGAGGGCCAGAATGAGCAGTTCTTC.

At least ten counts were recorded for this clonotype. This chain links TRBV5-1 with TRBJ2-5; 10 nucleotides line up with TRBD2. There are 15 residues in the CDR3. V trimming: 4 bases; J trimming: 7 bases; junction bases outside the gene matches: 10. Germline V gene sequence: CDR1 SGHRS, CDR2 YFSETQ. This chain's CDR3 is CASSEWTSGLGTQYF. In nucleotides, the CDR3 is TGCGCCAGCAGCGAGTGGACTAGCGGTTTAGGGACCCAGTACTTC.

This clonotype was counted between two and nine times. The chain uses TRBV5-6 and TRBJ2-1, with D possibly TRBD1 on 5 matching bases. Trimming took 3 bases from V and 13 from J, leaving 11 bases between them. The CDR3 covers 11 residues. Germline V gene sequence: CDR1 SGHDT, CDR2 YYEEEE. The CDR3 nucleotides are TGTGCCAGCAGCTCGTTTGACAGTCAGTTCTTC. Protein sequence: CASSSFDSQFF.

The V and J genes are TRBV4-2 and TRBJ1-1; D is uncertain. The ends were cut back, 4 bases at V and 5 bases at J, with 14 bases in the middle. There are 14 residues in the CDR3. Germline CDR1 is LGHNA and CDR2 is YNFKEQ. The CDR3 sequence is CASSPGLRWTEAFF. The CDR3 coding sequence is TGTGCCAGCAGCCCCGGGCTCCGCTGGACTGAAGCTTTCTTT.

With respect to this clonotype: A much larger clone lies one base from this, so it may be a read error. V and J are TRBV20-1 and TRBJ2-5, with D unresolved. Looked up from germline, CDR1 is DFQATT and CDR2 is SNEGSKA (reference sequence). The CDR3 is 10 amino acids. CDR3 sequence: CSPRVETQYF. CDR3 DNA: TGCAGCCCCCGGGTAGAGACCCAGTACTTC.

This chain links TRBV6-5 with TRBJ2-3; 7 nucleotides line up with TRBD2. CDR3 length: 16 amino acids. The V and J ends lost 0 bases and 1 base, in that order; junction bases with no gene match: 4. From germline, CDR1 is MNHEY and CDR2 SVGAGI. Written as DNA, the CDR3 is TGTGCCAGCAGTTACTCAGGGCTAGCGGGCACAGATACGCAGTATTTT. Translated: CASSYSGLAGTDTQYF.

This clonotype was seen at least ten times. The CDR3 loop is CASSPTRQSGETQYF. The CDR3 DNA sequence: TGTGCCAGCAGCCCCACCCGACAGTCGGGAGAGACCCAGTACTTC. The chain carries TRBV7-6 and TRBJ2-5, with D possibly matching TRBD1 (5 bases). The CDR3 runs 15 residues. V was shortened by 5 bases and J by 4 bases, with 17 bases between the two germline ends. CDR1 and CDR2 (germline): SGHVS, FNYEAQ.

The table lists this clonotype with many counts. This chain connects TRBV5-1 to TRBJ2-3; no reliable D call. Per the germline V gene, CDR1 is SGHRS and CDR2 is YFSETQ. V shed 4 bases and J shed 1 base, with 1 base lying between them. The CDR3 length is 11 residues. The DNA for the CDR3 is TGCGCCAGCAGCCGCACAGATACGCAGTATTTT. It is translated as CASSRTDTQYF.

This clonotype was observed many times. The chain uses TRBV6-5 and TRBJ2-1; TRBD2 agrees at 11 bases. V was pared by 2 bases and J by 9 bases, with 9 bases of the junction left unmatched. This CDR3 contains 16 residues. CDR1 and CDR2 from the germline V gene are MNHEY and SVGAGI. CDR3 residues: CASSYPTSGRFGEQFF. The CDR3 DNA reads as TGTGCCAGCAGTTACCCTACTAGCGGGAGATTCGGTGAGCAGTTCTTC.

The CDR3 DNA sequence: TGTGCCATCAGCCAGAACCCCTCTAAATTAGGACCAGATACGCAGTATTTT. Its translation is CAISQNPSKLGPDTQYF. The rearrangement joins TRBV10-3 to TRBJ2-3; D is unresolved. With 6 bases removed from V and 4 bases from J, the gap between germline ends came to 23 bases. This CDR3 spans 17 amino acids. CDR1 is ENHRY and CDR2 is SYGVKD in the germline V gene.

This clonotype showed up many times. The gene calls are TRBV6-2 or TRBV6-3 and TRBJ2-5, with 7 bases lining up with TRBD1. Germline CDR1 MNHEY, CDR2 SVGEGT. The J segment lost 4 bases and the V segment lost 5 bases, leaving 10 bases of the junction unmatched. The CDR3 is 15 residues long. The CDR3 DNA is TGTGCCAGCAGTAAACGACAGGGTTGGGGAGAGACCCAGTACTTC. Its translation is CASSKRQGWGETQYF.

This clonotype was observed at least ten times. The genes are TRBV29-1 and TRBJ2-1, with D possibly being TRBD1 (5 bases). Per germline, CDR1 SQVTM and CDR2 ANQGSEA. This CDR3 comprises 14 residues. V lost 7 bases to trimming and J lost 0 bases, with 13 bases between them. CDR3 DNA sequence: TGCAGCGCTATATACAGGTTCTCCTACAATGAGCAGTTCTTC. As protein: CSAIYRFSYNEQFF.

The chain combines TRBV4-2 with TRBJ2-1; D perhaps matches TRBD1 (5 bases). V shed 3 bases and J shed 2 bases, with 11 bases lying between them. The CDR3 length is 15 residues. Germline CDR1 and CDR2: LGHNA and YNFKEQ. CDR3 sequence (DNA): TGTGCCAGCAGCCAGTCCCGACAGCCCTACAATGAGCAGTTCTTC. This encodes CASSQSRQPYNEQFF.

The table lists this clonotype with many counts. The gene calls are TRBV7-2 and TRBJ2-5; D gene uncertain. Trimming removed 5 bases from V and 2 bases from J, with 9 bases in between. CDR1 and CDR2 from the germline V gene are SGHTA and FQGNSA. The CDR3 loop spans 13 amino acids. Written as DNA, the CDR3 is TGTGCCAGCAGCCCGGGTCCTCAAGAGACCCAGTACTTC. Translated, it gives CASSPGPQETQYF.

This clonotype has ten or more counts. The chain couples TRBV10-2 to TRBJ1-4; perhaps TRBD1 as D (5 bases). The V gene lost 6 bases and the J gene lost 5 bases, with 13 bases spanning the gap. Germline V gives CDR1 WSHSY, CDR2 SAAADI. The CDR3 spans 14 residues. CDR3 loop: CASRGTAINEKLFF. The CDR3 nucleotides are TGCGCCAGCAGAGGGACGGCAATAAATGAAAAACTGTTTTTT.